The 14 T cell receptor beta chains reported below all come from one sample, sequenced in a study of cytomegalovirus exposure and HLA in healthy donors. The PCR made use of 60 Vbeta and 13 Jbeta primers. Using immunoSEQ multiplex PCR, the repertoire was profiled, and TCRdb retains in-frame clones only, with some absent. Of tens of thousands of clones listed, roughly 80% are singletons. The sequenced material came from PBMCs. Receptors originate from a young woman in good health and CMV-seronegative.

This clone was counted only a few times. This sequence joins TRBV6-1 and TRBJ1-5; 7 bases are a match to TRBD1. The V gene's germline CDR1 is MNHNS and CDR2 SASEGT. The CDR3 runs 15 residues. The V gene end was trimmed by 1 base and the J gene end by 6 bases; junction bases not matched to a gene: 6. The CDR3 is CASSEGKGGSQPQHF. The CDR3 DNA sequence: TGTGCCAGCAGTGAAGGGAAAGGGGGCTCTCAGCCCCAGCATTTT.

A word on this clone: Compared with germline, one end of the junction differs, possibly owing to a read error. The V and J genes are TRBV10-3 and TRBJ1-2; weak D call: TRBD1 (6 bases). CDR1 is ENHRY and CDR2 is SYGVKD in the germline V gene. This CDR3 has 13 residues. CDR3 sequence (DNA): TGTGCCATCAGCGAGTTGGCAGGGGTTGGCTACACCTTC. Protein sequence: CAISELAGVGYTF.

The V gene is TRBV10-1, the J gene TRBJ2-7; 9 bases are shared with TRBD1. This CDR3 is 17 amino acids long. The trim removed 3 bases at V and 6 bases at J, leaving 15 bases unmatched. Germline lookup yields CDR1 WNHNN and CDR2 SYGVQD (reference sequence). The CDR3 sequence is CASSDPGQGIPYGEQYF. CDR3 coding DNA: TGCGCCAGCAGTGACCCCGGACAGGGGATACCCTACGGCGAGCAGTACTTC.

This clone appeared a single time. This rearrangement joins TRBV2 to TRBJ1-1; D may be TRBD1 (6 bases). The CDR3 is 13 residues long. Deletions cut 7 bases from V and 7 bases from J, with 16 bases between. Germline-derived CDR1 and CDR2 are SNHLY and FYNNEI. The CDR3 here is CASTSAGADEAFF. DNA of the CDR3: TGTGCCAGCACTTCGGCGGGGGCGGATGAAGCTTTCTTT.

The chain links TRBV15 to TRBJ2-6; D not resolved. Germline lookup yields CDR1 LNHNV and CDR2 YYDKDF (reference sequence). The length of the CDR3 is 18 residues. V dropped 3 bases and J dropped 0 bases, with 15 bases sitting between them. The CDR3, as DNA: TGTGCCACCAGCAGGTGGGCTGTTCGGCTCTCTGGGGCCAACGTCCTGACTTTC. This codes for CATSRWAVRLSGANVLTF. The variable domain in full, with the rest retrieved from reference TRBV15 and TRBJ2-6, is DAMVIQNPRYQVTQFGKPVTLSCSQTLNHNVMYWYQQKSSQAPKLLFHYYDKDFNNEADTPDNFQSRRPNTSFCFLDIRSPGLGDTAMYLCATSRWAVRLSGANVLTFGAGSRLTVL.

The rearrangement joins TRBV5-4 to TRBJ2-3, with 7 bases identical to TRBD2. Germline-derived CDR1 and CDR2 are SGHNT and YYREEE (reference sequence). After removal of 4 bases from V and 6 bases from J, the junction contained 14 bases not matched to a gene. The CDR3 length is 16 residues. Here the CDR3 DNA reads TGTGCCAGCAGCGCCTCCTGGGCGGGGGTAGCGGATACGCAGTATTTT. Translated: CASSASWAGVADTQYF.

The chain is built from TRBV9 and TRBJ2-2, with D maybe TRBD1 (5 bases). Trimming cost V 3 bases and J 1 base, with 10 bases left between them. Germline V gene lookup returns CDR1 SGDLS and CDR2 YYNGEE. The CDR3 covers 15 residues. The CDR3 DNA reads as TGTGCCAGCAGCGGGGGCTCCTTGAACACCGGGGAGCTGTTTTTT. This codes for CASSGGSLNTGELFF. Variable domain in full (rest from reference TRBV9 and TRBJ2-2): DSGVTQTPKHLITATGQRVTLRCSPRSGDLSVYWYQQSLDQGLQFLIQYYNGEERAKGNILERFSAQQFPDLHSELNLSSLELGDSALYFCASSGGSLNTGELFFGEGSRLTVL.

The chain couples TRBV19 to TRBJ2-7; D perhaps matches TRBD1 (5 bases). V was clipped by 2 bases and J by 6 bases, with 17 bases between them. Germline CDR1 and CDR2: LNHDA and SQIVND (reference sequence). The CDR3 extends over 15 amino acids. This CDR3 is CASSIQGSVPAEQYF. The CDR3, as DNA: TGTGCCAGTAGTATACAGGGATCGGTTCCGGCCGAGCAGTACTTC.

V usage is TRBV7-6 and J usage is TRBJ1-1, with D possibly matching TRBD1 (5 bases). The CDR3 sequence is 14 residues long. CDR1 and CDR2 from the germline V gene are SGHVS and FNYEAQ. V was pared by 7 bases and J by 0 bases, with 12 bases between. The CDR3: CASIAGGLNTEAFF. As DNA, the CDR3 is TGTGCCAGCATCGCCGGGGGACTGAACACTGAAGCTTTCTTT.

The V gene is TRBV2, the J gene TRBJ2-7, with D perhaps matching TRBD2 (6 bases). Trimming cost V 7 bases and J 6 bases, with 13 bases left between them. The CDR3 covers 12 residues. Germline V gene data show CDR1 as SNHLY and CDR2 as FYNNEI. The CDR3 is CASTTGGLEQYF. For the CDR3, the DNA is TGTGCCAGCACTACTGGGGGACTCGAGCAGTACTTC.

This clone was observed a handful of times. The chain links TRBV18 to TRBJ1-1; no definite D call. V gave up 3 bases and J gave up 0 bases, with 14 bases separating them. The CDR3 has 16 amino acids. Germline-derived CDR1 and CDR2 are KGHSH and LQKENI. The CDR3 nucleotides read TGTGCCAGCTCACCCACCGACGGGTTCATGAACACTGAAGCTTTCTTT. Amino acid sequence: CASSPTDGFMNTEAFF.

The chain links TRBV28 to TRBJ1-2, with 7 positions matching TRBD1. Germline V gene lookup returns CDR1 MDHEN and CDR2 SYDVKM. Trimming at V came to 6 bases and at J to 0 bases, leaving 10 bases not matched to a gene. This CDR3 has 16 amino acids. The CDR3 DNA reads TGTGCCAGCAGCTCTGTAGGGACAGCCCCTAACTATGGCTACACCTTC. Translated, it gives CASSSVGTAPNYGYTF.

The V and J genes are TRBV5-6 and TRBJ2-5; unclear D gene. The germline CDR1 and CDR2 sequences are SGHDT and YYEEEE. V lost 0 bases and J lost 7, with 13 bases in between. CDR3 length: 14 amino acids. The DNA for the CDR3 is TGTGCCAGCAGCTTGGCTCTAGAAGAAGGGACCCAGTACTTC. Translated: CASSLALEEGTQYF.

The V gene is TRBV28, the J gene TRBJ1-3; TRBD1 matches at 9 bases. CDR3 size: 18 residues. CDR1 and CDR2 from the germline V gene are MDHEN and SYDVKM. V dropped 7 bases and J dropped 0; count of bases not matched to a gene: 13. The CDR3: CASINGGTGHYSGNTIYF. Here the CDR3 DNA reads TGTGCCAGCATCAACGGGGGGACAGGGCATTACTCTGGAAACACCATATATTTT. The variable domain in full, completed from reference TRBV28 and TRBJ1-3, reads DVKVTQSSRYLVKRTGEKVFLECVQDMDHENMFWYRQDPGLGLRLIYFSYDVKMKEKGDIPEGYSVSREKKERFSLILESASTNQTSMYLCASINGGTGHYSGNTIYFGEGSWLTVV.